One sample yielded the 24 T cell receptor beta chains listed below, sequenced in a study of shared clonotypes between healthy human individuals. Selected positively for CCR7 and CD45RO-negative, naive CD8 cells excluded terminally differentiated effector memory CD45RA+ cells. Profiled with immunoSEQ multiplex PCR; TCRdb holds only in-frame clones, not every one. The data contain about 2.2 million clones, around 95% of them seen just once; the ten biggest clones take up over 1.5%. The specimen sequenced was naive CD8+ T cells from PBMCs. These receptors were collected from a man aged 18 to 30 in good health. Some clones in this sample may be carry-over from other donors' samples.

V usage is TRBV28 and J usage is TRBJ1-5; D ambiguous. The CDR3 is 16 amino acids. Trimming stripped 4 bases from V and 2 bases from J, with 15 bases between. From germline, CDR1 is MDHEN and CDR2 SYDVKM. This CDR3 is CASSSDPGAGNQPQHF. Written as DNA, the CDR3 is TGTGCCAGCAGTTCCGACCCGGGCGCGGGCAATCAGCCCCAGCATTTT.

Comments on this clone: This specimen includes other DNA sequences encoding the same CDR3. The gene calls are TRBV5-1 and TRBJ2-7; D is perhaps TRBD1 (5 bases). This CDR3 has 14 residues. V lost 0 bases and J lost 2, with 9 bases in between. Germline lookup yields CDR1 SGHRS and CDR2 YFSETQ. The CDR3 here is CASSLVGRAYEQYF. CDR3 nucleotide sequence: TGCGCCAGCAGCTTGGTGGGCAGGGCCTACGAGCAGTACTTC.

V and J are TRBV10-2 and TRBJ2-1, with 9 bases fitting TRBD1. In germline, CDR1 is WSHSY, CDR2 SAAADI. The length of the CDR3 is 14 residues. Trimming removed 7 bases from V and 5 bases from J; junction bases left unmatched: 6. CDR3 protein: CASTWTGADNEQFF. The DNA of the CDR3 is TGCGCCAGCACTTGGACAGGGGCGGACAATGAGCAGTTCTTC.

V gene TRBV7-3 combines with J gene TRBJ2-5; 7 bases fit TRBD1. Unmatched junction bases numbered 10, after V lost 2 bases and J lost 4 bases. The CDR3 totals 16 residues. Germline V gene data show CDR1 as SGHTA and CDR2 as FQGTGA. This CDR3 reads CASSLADRTGPETQYF. The CDR3 DNA reads TGTGCCAGCAGCTTAGCGGACCGGACAGGACCAGAGACCCAGTACTTC.

This clone was seen a handful of times. CDR3 sequence (DNA): TGTGCCAGCCTACGCAGGGAGAACACTGAAGCTTTCTTT. This codes for CASLRRENTEAFF. The V call is TRBV2, the J call TRBJ1-1, with D maybe TRBD1 (5 bases). Trimming removed 8 bases at V and 1 base at J, with 11 bases between. Germline CDR1 SNHLY, CDR2 FYNNEI. This CDR3 contains 13 residues.

CDR3 residues: CATRENRVNTGELFF. CDR3 sequence (DNA): TGTGCCACACGTGAGAACAGGGTGAACACCGGGGAGCTGTTTTTT. The chain employs TRBV27 and TRBJ2-2; possibly TRBD1 for D (6 bases). Germline values: CDR1 MNHEY, CDR2 SMNVEV (reference sequence). The CDR3 has 15 residues. Trimming pared 10 bases from V and 1 base from J, leaving 16 bases between.

J is TRBJ2-5 and V is TRBV9, with 7 positions matching TRBD2. With 1 base clipped from V and 2 bases from J, the junction kept 8 bases outside the gene matches. Germline values: CDR1 SGDLS, CDR2 YYNGEE. CDR3 size: 16 residues. The CDR3 nucleotides read TGTGCCAGCAGCGTATTTGGGGCGGGAGTGCAAGAGACCCAGTACTTC. This translates into CASSVFGAGVQETQYF.

The chain joins TRBV4-3 to TRBJ2-2, with 15 bases identical to TRBD2. The CDR3 is 17 residues long. Losses at the gene ends were 0 bases for V and 7 bases for J; bases not matched to a gene: 3. Looked up from germline, CDR1 is LGHNA and CDR2 is YSLEER. The CDR3 protein is CASSQDGTSGRFGELFF. The CDR3 coding sequence is TGCGCCAGCAGCCAAGATGGGACTAGCGGGAGGTTCGGGGAGCTGTTTTTT.

The CDR3 coding sequence is TGTGCCAGCAGTCCGTATACAGGGGGACATGGCTACACCTTC. This codes for CASSPYTGGHGYTF. The chain carries TRBV28 and TRBJ1-2; 8 nucleotides align to TRBD1. Looked up from germline, CDR1 is MDHEN and CDR2 is SYDVKM. The V gene end was trimmed by 5 bases and the J gene end by 6 bases; junction bases not matched to a gene: 8. The CDR3 has 14 residues.

This clone has a single count. Written as DNA, the CDR3 is TGCGCCAGCAGCTTCGGTGCGGTACCAATGACAGATACGCAGTATTTT. As protein: CASSFGAVPMTDTQYF. The rearrangement joins TRBV5-1 to TRBJ2-3; the D is unclear. V gave up 2 bases and J gave up 3 bases, with 16 bases separating them. The CDR3 extends over 16 amino acids. Germline V gives CDR1 SGHRS, CDR2 YFSETQ.

DNA of the CDR3: TGTGCCAGCAGCTTTCCCCAGGCAGGGGAGCTGTTTTTT. This gives the protein CASSFPQAGELFF. V gene TRBV11-2 combines with J gene TRBJ2-2; D remains unclear. Trimming pared 3 bases from V and 8 bases from J, leaving 10 bases between. The CDR3 is 13 residues long. Germline CDR1 reads SGHAT; CDR2 reads FQNNGV.

V and J are TRBV27 and TRBJ2-3, with 8 nucleotides matching TRBD1. Per germline, CDR1 MNHEY and CDR2 SMNVEV (reference sequence). With 5 bases clipped from V and 0 bases from J, the junction kept 1 base outside the gene matches. This CDR3 has 14 amino acids. This chain's CDR3 is CASSTGGSTDTQYF. In DNA, the CDR3 is TGTGCCAGCAGTACAGGGGGGAGCACAGATACGCAGTATTTT.

The rearrangement uses TRBV15 and TRBJ2-1, with D perhaps given as TRBD1 or TRBD2 (6 bases each). This CDR3 is built from 16 residues. Germline lookup yields CDR1 LNHNV and CDR2 YYDKDF (reference sequence). Between the trimmed V and J ends, which lost 3 bases and 8 bases, there was a span of 20 bases. Here the CDR3 reads CATSSPHGGAPHEQFF. Written as DNA, the CDR3 is TGTGCCACCAGCAGCCCCCACGGGGGCGCCCCCCATGAGCAGTTCTTC.

The gene calls are TRBV27 and TRBJ2-7; D not resolved. The CDR3 covers 14 residues. Looked up from germline, CDR1 is MNHEY and CDR2 is SMNVEV (reference sequence). V lost 3 bases to trimming and J lost 3 bases, with 12 bases between them. In DNA, the CDR3 is TGTGCCAGCAGTTTCCCGGGCCCTAACTACGAGCAGTACTTC. This codes for CASSFPGPNYEQYF.

V gene TRBV14 combines with J gene TRBJ2-1, with D maybe TRBD1 (5 bases). V lost 0 bases and J 5 bases, leaving 14 bases between the germline ends. The germline gives CDR1 SGHDN, CDR2 FVKESK. This CDR3 has 16 amino acids. The CDR3 DNA reads as TGTGCCAGCAGCCAAGACAGGGTTCCCCCAGACAATGAGCAGTTCTTC. It encodes CASSQDRVPPDNEQFF. The variable domain in full, completed from reference TRBV14 and TRBJ2-1, reads EAGVTQFPSHSVIEKGQTVTLRCDPISGHDNLYWYRRVMGKEIKFLLHFVKESKQDESGMPNNRFLAERTGGTYSTLKVQPAELEDSGVYFCASSQDRVPPDNEQFFGPGTRLTVL.

The V call is TRBV7-9, the J call TRBJ1-3, with D perhaps matching TRBD1 (6 bases). V was shortened by 6 bases and J by 0 bases, with 21 bases between the two germline ends. Germline V gene lookup returns CDR1 SEHNR and CDR2 FQNEAQ (reference sequence). The length of the CDR3 is 18 residues. The CDR3 region has the DNA TGTGCCAGCAGAACCCGGGACACCTTGTCAAGCTCTGGAAACACCATATATTTT. Amino acid sequence: CASRTRDTLSSSGNTIYF.

The chain has TRBV27 and TRBJ2-5; the D gene is possibly TRBD2 (5 bases). Trimming shortened V by 3 bases and J by 5 bases, and 13 bases separated the two germline ends. Germline CDR1 MNHEY, CDR2 SMNVEV (reference sequence). This CDR3 region has 14 residues. CDR3 DNA: TGTGCCAGCAGTTTGCGTTCAAGAGGGGAGACCCAGTACTTC. Translated, it gives CASSLRSRGETQYF.

In its sample, this clone was seen once. The chain joins TRBV4-1 to TRBJ1-5, with D possibly matching TRBD1 (6 bases). Germline V gene sequence: CDR1 MGHRA, CDR2 YSYEKL. The CDR3 is made up of 15 amino acids. Trimming removed 3 bases at V and 1 base at J, with 10 bases between. CDR3: CASSHGDISNQPQHF. The CDR3 coding sequence is TGCGCCAGCAGCCACGGGGACATCAGCAATCAGCCCCAGCATTTT.

The chain links TRBV9 to TRBJ2-7; D perhaps matches TRBD2 (6 bases). V was pared by 0 bases and J by 3 bases, with 19 bases between. The CDR3 contains 17 residues. CDR1 SGDLS and CDR2 YYNGEE come from the germline V gene. The CDR3 reads CASSVGVGGRADYEQYF. For the CDR3, the DNA is TGTGCCAGCAGCGTAGGAGTCGGGGGTAGGGCCGACTACGAGCAGTACTTC.

The rearrangement uses TRBV7-9 and TRBJ1-2, with 7 positions matching TRBD1. Germline V lookup: CDR1 SEHNR, CDR2 FQNEAQ (reference sequence). This CDR3 has 15 residues. V dropped 1 base and J dropped 4; count of bases not matched to a gene: 6. CDR3 coding DNA: TGTGCCAGCAGCTTAGGCGCAGGGGGAAGCTATGGCTACACCTTC. Amino acid sequence: CASSLGAGGSYGYTF.

The chain links TRBV19 to TRBJ1-2; a possible D gene is TRBD1 (5 bases). Germline V gives CDR1 LNHDA, CDR2 SQIVND (reference sequence). The CDR3 has 14 amino acids. V lost 1 base and J lost 6, with 12 bases in between. The CDR3 spells CASSIAGGVHGYTF. The CDR3, as DNA: TGTGCCAGTAGTATAGCAGGAGGGGTCCATGGCTACACCTTC. The whole variable domain, remainder taken from reference TRBV19 and TRBJ1-2, is DGGITQSPKYLFRKEGQNVTLSCEQNLNHDAMYWYRQDPGQGLRLIYYSQIVNDFQKGDIAEGYSVSREKKESFPLTVTSAQKNPTAFYLCASSIAGGVHGYTFGSGTRLTVV.

Comment on this clone: Within the sample, other DNA sequences also encode this same CDR3. The chain joins TRBV6-5 to TRBJ1-2; no clear D gene. Trimming shortened V by 6 bases and J by 4 bases, and 6 bases separated the two germline ends. Germline V CDR1 and CDR2: MNHEY, SVGAGI. This CDR3 contains 11 residues. CDR3 residues: CASSPGYGYTF. As DNA, the CDR3 is TGTGCCAGCAGCCCCGGCTATGGCTACACCTTC.

V usage is TRBV9 and J usage is TRBJ2-3; 11 nucleotides match TRBD2. This CDR3 has 15 amino acids. From germline, CDR1 is SGDLS and CDR2 YYNGEE. V gave up 4 bases and J gave up 5 bases; unmatched junction bases: 6. This CDR3 reads CASSRSGRAQDTQYF. The CDR3 DNA sequence: TGTGCCAGCAGCCGTAGCGGGAGGGCCCAAGATACGCAGTATTTT.

The chain is built from TRBV15 and TRBJ2-3, with D perhaps assigned TRBD1 or TRBD2 (6 bases each). The CDR3 is 12 residues long. Germline loops: CDR1 LNHNV, CDR2 YYDKDF (reference sequence). Trimming removed 9 bases at V and 10 bases at J, with 17 bases between. CDR3 region: CATKGPGAAQYF. The CDR3 nucleotides read TGTGCCACAAAAGGACCGGGGGCTGCGCAGTATTTT.